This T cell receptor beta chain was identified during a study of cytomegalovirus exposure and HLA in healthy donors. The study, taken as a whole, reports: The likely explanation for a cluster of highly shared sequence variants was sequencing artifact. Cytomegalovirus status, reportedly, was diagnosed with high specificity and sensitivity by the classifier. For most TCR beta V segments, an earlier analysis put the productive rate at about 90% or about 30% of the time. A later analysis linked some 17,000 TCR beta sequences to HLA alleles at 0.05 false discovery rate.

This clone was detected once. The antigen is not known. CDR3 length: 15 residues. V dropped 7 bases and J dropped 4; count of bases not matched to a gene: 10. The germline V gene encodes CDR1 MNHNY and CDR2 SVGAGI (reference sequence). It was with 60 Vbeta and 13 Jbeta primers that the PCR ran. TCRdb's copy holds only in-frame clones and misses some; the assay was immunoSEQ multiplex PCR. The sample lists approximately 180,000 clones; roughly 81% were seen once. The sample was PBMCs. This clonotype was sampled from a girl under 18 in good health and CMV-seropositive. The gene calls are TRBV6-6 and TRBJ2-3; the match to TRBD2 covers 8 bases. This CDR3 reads CASNSLSGAPDTQYF. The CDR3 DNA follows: TGTGCCAGCAATAGTCTTAGCGGGGCCCCAGATACGCAGTATTTT.